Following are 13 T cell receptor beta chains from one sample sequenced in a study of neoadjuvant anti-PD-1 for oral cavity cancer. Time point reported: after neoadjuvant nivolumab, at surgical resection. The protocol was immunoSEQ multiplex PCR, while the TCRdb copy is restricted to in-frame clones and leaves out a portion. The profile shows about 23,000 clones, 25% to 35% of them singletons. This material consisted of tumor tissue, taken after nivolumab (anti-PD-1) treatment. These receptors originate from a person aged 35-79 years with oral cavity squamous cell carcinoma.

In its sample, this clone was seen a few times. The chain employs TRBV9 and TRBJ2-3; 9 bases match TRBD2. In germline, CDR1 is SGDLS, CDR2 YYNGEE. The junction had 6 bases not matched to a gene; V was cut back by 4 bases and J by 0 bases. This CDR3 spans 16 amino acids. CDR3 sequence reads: CASSPSGATSTDTQYF. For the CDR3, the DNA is TGTGCCAGCAGCCCTAGCGGGGCCACTAGCACAGATACGCAGTATTTT.

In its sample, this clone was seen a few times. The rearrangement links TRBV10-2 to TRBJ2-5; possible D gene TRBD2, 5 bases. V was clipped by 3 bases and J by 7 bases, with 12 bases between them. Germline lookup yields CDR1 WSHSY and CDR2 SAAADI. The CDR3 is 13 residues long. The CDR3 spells CASSERTEGTQYF. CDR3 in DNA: TGCGCCAGCAGTGAACGAACAGAGGGGACCCAGTACTTC.

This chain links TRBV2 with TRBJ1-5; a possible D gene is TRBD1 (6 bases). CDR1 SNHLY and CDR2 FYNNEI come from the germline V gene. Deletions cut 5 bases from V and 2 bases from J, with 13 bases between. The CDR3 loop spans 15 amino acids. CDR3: CASSKGGEGNQPQHF. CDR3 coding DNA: TGTGCCAGCAGTAAGGGGGGTGAGGGCAATCAGCCCCAGCATTTT.

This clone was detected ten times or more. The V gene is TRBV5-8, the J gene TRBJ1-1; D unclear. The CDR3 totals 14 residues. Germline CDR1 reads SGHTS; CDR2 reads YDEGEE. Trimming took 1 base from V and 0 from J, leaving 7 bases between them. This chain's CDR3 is CASSLSAMNTEAFF. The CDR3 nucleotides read TGTGCCAGCAGCTTGTCGGCCATGAACACTGAAGCTTTCTTT.

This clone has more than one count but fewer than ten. The CDR3, as DNA: TGTGCCAGCAGCTTTAATCTAAATGAGCAGTTCTTC. Its protein is CASSFNLNEQFF. The J gene is TRBJ2-1, the V gene TRBV5-6; D not certain. V gave up 2 bases and J gave up 7 bases, with 7 bases separating them. Looked up from germline, CDR1 is SGHDT and CDR2 is YYEEEE. The CDR3 has 12 residues.

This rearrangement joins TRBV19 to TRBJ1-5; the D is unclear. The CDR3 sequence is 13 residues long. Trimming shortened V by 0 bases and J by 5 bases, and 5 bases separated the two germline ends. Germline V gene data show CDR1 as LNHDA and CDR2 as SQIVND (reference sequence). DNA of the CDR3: TGTGCCAGTAGTATAGATCCTGATCAGCCCCAGCATTTT. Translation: CASSIDPDQPQHF.

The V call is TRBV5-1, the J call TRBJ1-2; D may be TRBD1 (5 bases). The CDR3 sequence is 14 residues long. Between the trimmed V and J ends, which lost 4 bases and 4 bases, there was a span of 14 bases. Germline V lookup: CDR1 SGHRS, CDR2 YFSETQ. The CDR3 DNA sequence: TGCGCCAGCAGCCCTGGGTTAGACAGCTATGGCTACACCTTC. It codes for CASSPGLDSYGYTF.

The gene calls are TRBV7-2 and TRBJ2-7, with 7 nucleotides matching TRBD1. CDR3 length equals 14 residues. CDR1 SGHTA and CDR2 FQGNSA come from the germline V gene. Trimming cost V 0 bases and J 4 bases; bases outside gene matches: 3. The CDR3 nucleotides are TGTGCCAGCAGCTTAGCAGGGGGCTGGTACGAGCAGTACTTC. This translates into CASSLAGGWYEQYF.

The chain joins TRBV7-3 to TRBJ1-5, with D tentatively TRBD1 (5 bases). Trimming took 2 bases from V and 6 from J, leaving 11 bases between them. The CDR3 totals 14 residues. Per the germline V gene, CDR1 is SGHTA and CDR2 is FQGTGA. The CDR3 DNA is TGTGCCAGCAGCTTAGGCAGGGACGGTCAGCCCCAGCATTTT. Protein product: CASSLGRDGQPQHF.

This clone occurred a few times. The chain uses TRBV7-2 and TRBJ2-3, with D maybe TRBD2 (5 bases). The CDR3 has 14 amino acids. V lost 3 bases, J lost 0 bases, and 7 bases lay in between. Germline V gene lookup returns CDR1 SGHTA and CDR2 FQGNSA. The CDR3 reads CASSLGASTDTQYF. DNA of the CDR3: TGTGCCAGCAGCTTGGGAGCTAGCACAGATACGCAGTATTTT.

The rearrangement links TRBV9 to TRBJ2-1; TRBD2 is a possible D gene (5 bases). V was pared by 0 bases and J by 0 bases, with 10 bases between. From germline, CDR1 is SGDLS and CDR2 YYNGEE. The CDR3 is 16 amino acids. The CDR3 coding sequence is TGTGCCAGCAGCGTAGAGGGCGGGCGCTCCTACAATGAGCAGTTCTTC. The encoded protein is CASSVEGGRSYNEQFF.

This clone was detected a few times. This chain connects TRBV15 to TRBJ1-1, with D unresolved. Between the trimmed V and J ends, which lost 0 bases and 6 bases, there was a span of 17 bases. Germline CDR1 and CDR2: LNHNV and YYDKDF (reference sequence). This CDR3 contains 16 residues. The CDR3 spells CATSRDLGPLGSEAFF. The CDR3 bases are TGTGCCACCAGCAGAGATCTCGGGCCCCTCGGGTCTGAAGCTTTCTTT.

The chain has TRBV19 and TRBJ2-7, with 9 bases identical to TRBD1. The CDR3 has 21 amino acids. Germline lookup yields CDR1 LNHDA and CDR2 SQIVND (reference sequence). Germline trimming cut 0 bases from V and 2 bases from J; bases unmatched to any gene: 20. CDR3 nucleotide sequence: TGTGCCAGTAGTATAGATCGGACAGGGGACCGCTGGGGACGCCGGACCTACGAGCAGTACTTC. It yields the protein CASSIDRTGDRWGRRTYEQYF.